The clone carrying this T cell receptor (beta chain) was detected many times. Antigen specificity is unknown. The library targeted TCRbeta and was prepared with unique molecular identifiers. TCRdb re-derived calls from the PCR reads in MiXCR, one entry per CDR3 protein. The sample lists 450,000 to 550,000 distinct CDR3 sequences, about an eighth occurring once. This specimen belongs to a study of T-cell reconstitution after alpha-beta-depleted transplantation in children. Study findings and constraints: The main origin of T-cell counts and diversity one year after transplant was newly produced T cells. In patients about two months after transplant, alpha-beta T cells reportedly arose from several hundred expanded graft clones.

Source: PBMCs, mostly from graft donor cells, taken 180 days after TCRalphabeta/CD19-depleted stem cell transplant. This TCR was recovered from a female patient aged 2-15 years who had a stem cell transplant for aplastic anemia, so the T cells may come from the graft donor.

The CDR3 sequence is CASSLWGESNQPQHF. The DNA for the CDR3 is TGTGCCAGCAGCTTATGGGGGGAAAGCAATCAGCCCCAGCATTTT. V usage is TRBV7-8 and J usage is TRBJ1-5; D perhaps matches TRBD1 (5 bases). V was shortened by 2 bases and J by 1 base, with 9 bases between the two germline ends. The CDR3 runs to 15 residues. Per the germline V gene, CDR1 is SGHVS and CDR2 is FQNEAQ.